Included here is one T cell receptor beta chain sequence, with context. TCRdb's table, derived via immunoSEQ multiplex PCR, lists solely in-frame clones and lacks some. The sample lists 91,000 or so clones, 92% occurring once. The CDR3 spans 14 residues. Trimming left V 5 bases short and J 5 bases short, with 10 bases between. Germline CDR1 reads SGHTA; CDR2 reads FQGTGA. This entry belongs to a study of T cell changes during pregnancy in multiple sclerosis. The source material was peripheral blood, sampled after pregnancy. J is TRBJ1-6 and V is TRBV7-3; D is uncertain. The clonotype originates from a female donor with multiple sclerosis, enrolled in a pregnancy study. The DNA of the CDR3 is TGTGCCAGCAGCCCCCGAAGCCATAATTCACCCCTCCACTTT. Translation: CASSPRSHNSPLHF.